This entry lists 32 T cell receptor beta chains sequenced from one sample in a study of blood T cell repertoires in COVID-19. The repertoire was sequenced with immunoSEQ multiplex PCR; TCRdb's copy has only in-frame clones and lacks some. The data hold 400,000 or so clones, with approximately 88% observed a single time. The sequencing sample was made of PBMCs or T cells enriched from blood (not recorded which). The receptors stem from a woman between 35 and 50 years old with acute COVID-19.

J is TRBJ1-1 and V is TRBV19; D may be TRBD1 (6 bases). Germline CDR1 LNHDA, CDR2 SQIVND (reference sequence). Trimming shortened V by 4 bases and J by 1 base, and 16 bases separated the two germline ends. This CDR3 comprises 16 residues. The CDR3 loop reads CASSNPGERANTEAFF. The CDR3 DNA sequence: TGTGCCAGTAGTAATCCAGGGGAGAGGGCGAACACTGAAGCTTTCTTT.

The chain carries TRBV5-1 and TRBJ1-3, with TRBD1 as a possible D gene (6 bases). The CDR3 covers 16 residues. V shed 3 bases and J shed 3 bases, with 16 bases lying between them. Germline CDR1 and CDR2: SGHRS and YFSETQ. Written as DNA, the CDR3 is TGCGCCAGCAGCTGGGCCCAGGGGCTCGATGGAAACACCATATATTTT. This translates into CASSWAQGLDGNTIYF.

J is TRBJ1-4 and V is TRBV3-1 (or the pseudogene TRBV3-2), with D possibly matching TRBD1 (6 bases). V was cut by 2 bases and J by 4 bases, with 8 bases left in between. Germline CDR1 reads LGHDT; CDR2 reads YNNKEL (reference sequence). This CDR3 has 14 amino acids. CDR3 DNA sequence: TGTGCCAGCAGCCAACCAGGGGTTAATGAAAAACTGTTTTTT. Its translation is CASSQPGVNEKLFF.

This chain uses TRBV6-5 with TRBJ1-6; TRBD1 might be the D (5 bases). The V end was cut by 2 bases, the J end by 8 bases, with 13 bases between. Looked up from germline, CDR1 is MNHEY and CDR2 is SVGAGI. This CDR3 spans 15 amino acids. The CDR3 DNA reads as TGTGCCAGCAGTTACGGGGGGGGAAGAGATTCACCCCTCCACTTT. Amino acids: CASSYGGGRDSPLHF.

J is TRBJ1-1 and V is TRBV27; tentatively, D is TRBD1 (6 bases). V lost 8 bases, J lost 1 base, and 17 bases lay in between. The CDR3 consists of 15 residues. CDR1 is MNHEY, CDR2 SMNVEV, per germline (reference sequence). The chain's CDR3 is CASYGQGQPNTEAFF. In nucleotides, the CDR3 is TGTGCCAGCTACGGGCAGGGGCAACCGAACACTGAAGCTTTCTTT.

The chain joins TRBV27 to TRBJ2-1; 10 nucleotides agree with TRBD2. The CDR3 has 16 amino acids. CDR1 is MNHEY, CDR2 SMNVEV, per germline (reference sequence). The V gene end was trimmed by 6 bases and the J gene end by 3 bases; junction bases not matched to a gene: 8. CDR3 residues: CASSHALAGVYNEQFF. The CDR3 DNA sequence: TGTGCCAGCAGCCATGCTCTAGCGGGGGTCTACAATGAGCAGTTCTTC.

This rearrangement joins TRBV9 to TRBJ1-4, with 8 nucleotides matching TRBD1. V was clipped by 3 bases and J by 7 bases; unmatched bases: 2. The V gene's germline CDR1 is SGDLS and CDR2 YYNGEE. This CDR3 comprises 13 residues. The CDR3 region has the DNA TGTGCCAGCAGCGGGACAGGGAGTGAAAAACTGTTTTTT. Its translation is CASSGTGSEKLFF.

The J gene is TRBJ1-6, the V gene TRBV7-8, with TRBD1 matching over 7 bases. With 3 bases clipped from V and 9 bases from J, the junction kept 5 bases outside the gene matches. Per the germline V gene, CDR1 is SGHVS and CDR2 is FQNEAQ. The length of the CDR3 is 14 residues. Written as DNA, the CDR3 is TGTGCCAGCAGCTTGACAGGGATCGGTTCACCCCTCCACTTT. Its protein product is CASSLTGIGSPLHF. Supplemented by reference TRBV7-8 and TRBJ1-6, the full variable domain reads GAGVSQSPRYKVAKRGQDVALRCDPISGHVSLFWYQQALGQGPEFLTYFQNEAQLDKSGLPSDRFFAERPEGSVSTLKIQRTQQEDSAVYLCASSLTGIGSPLHFGNGTRLTVT.

The J gene is TRBJ2-3, the V gene TRBV19, with 8 bases matching TRBD2. Looked up from germline, CDR1 is LNHDA and CDR2 is SQIVND (reference sequence). V lost 4 bases and J lost 6; bases outside the gene matches: 15. The CDR3 contains 17 residues. In DNA, the CDR3 is TGTGCCAGTAGTACAACGGGGGGGCACTTCATCAGTGATACGCAGTATTTT. The encoded protein is CASSTTGGHFISDTQYF.

This rearrangement joins TRBV20-1 to TRBJ2-5, with 9 bases lining up with TRBD1. V lost 3 bases and J lost 11; bases outside the gene matches: 7. Germline loops: CDR1 DFQATT, CDR2 SNEGSKA (reference sequence). The length of the CDR3 is 12 residues. In DNA, the CDR3 is TGCAGTGCTAGTACCCGGGACAGGGTACAGTACTTC. This gives the protein CSASTRDRVQYF.

J is TRBJ2-2 and V is TRBV10-1, with D possibly TRBD1 on 6 matching bases. Germline-derived CDR1 and CDR2 are WNHNN and SYGVQD (reference sequence). The V and J ends lost 5 bases and 5 bases respectively, with 12 bases between them. The CDR3 length is 14 residues. The CDR3 DNA sequence: TGCGCCAGCAGTTTACAGGGAGATACCGGGGAGCTGTTTTTT. Protein product: CASSLQGDTGELFF.

The V gene is TRBV20-1, the J gene TRBJ1-2; the D is unclear. The CDR3 consists of 11 residues. Per the germline V gene, CDR1 is DFQATT and CDR2 is SNEGSKA (reference sequence). V lost 3 bases to trimming and J lost 3 bases, with 5 bases between them. CDR3 sequence: CSASGDYGYTF. The DNA for the CDR3 is TGCAGTGCTAGCGGGGACTATGGCTACACCTTC.

The V call is TRBV5-6, the J call TRBJ1-2, with D unclear. Trimming removed 4 bases at V and 3 bases at J, with 16 bases between. The CDR3 runs 15 residues. The germline V gene has CDR1 SGHDT and CDR2 YYEEEE. The CDR3: CASSASRQPDYGYTF. For the CDR3, the DNA is TGTGCCAGCAGCGCCTCGAGGCAGCCGGACTATGGCTACACCTTC. The variable domain in full, completed from reference TRBV5-6 and TRBJ1-2, reads DAGVTQSPTHLIKTRGQQVTLRCSPKSGHDTVSWYQQALGQGPQFIFQYYEEEERQRGNFPDRFSGHQFPNYSSELNVNALLLGDSALYLCASSASRQPDYGYTFGSGTRLTVV.

The gene calls are TRBV6-5 and TRBJ2-7; 9 bases align to TRBD1. The V and J ends lost 6 bases and 3 bases, in that order; junction bases with no gene match: 6. This CDR3 spans 14 amino acids. Looked up from germline, CDR1 is MNHEY and CDR2 is SVGAGI. The CDR3 DNA sequence: TGTGCCAGCAGCCTAATGGGACAGGGCTACGAGCAGTACTTC. Encoded protein: CASSLMGQGYEQYF.

The rearrangement joins TRBV3-1 (or the pseudogene TRBV3-2) to TRBJ2-7, with 9 bases matching TRBD2. Germline CDR1 LGHDT, CDR2 YNNKEL (reference sequence). J was trimmed by 6 bases and V by 1 base; bases with no gene match: 13. There are 17 residues in the CDR3. The CDR3 loop is CASSQGGGAFRVGEQYF. The CDR3 DNA reads as TGTGCCAGCAGCCAAGGCGGGGGGGCCTTCCGAGTCGGCGAGCAGTACTTC.

The chain uses TRBV5-6 and TRBJ2-3, with 7 bases that match TRBD2. The germline V gene encodes CDR1 SGHDT and CDR2 YYEEEE. V shed 5 bases, J shed 1 base, and the junction held 7 bases outside the gene matches. The CDR3 covers 15 residues. The CDR3 region is CASSVAGEGTDTQYF. The CDR3 nucleotides read TGTGCCAGCAGTGTTGCGGGAGAAGGCACAGATACGCAGTATTTT.

CDR3 sequence reads: CASSPMGGSSYEQYF. The CDR3 DNA follows: TGCGCCAGCAGCCCAATGGGGGGAAGCTCCTACGAGCAGTACTTC. The chain carries TRBV5-1 and TRBJ2-7; TRBD2 might be the D (6 bases). The V end was cut by 4 bases, the J end by 0 bases, with 14 bases between. The CDR3 is made up of 15 amino acids. CDR1 is SGHRS and CDR2 is YFSETQ in the germline V gene.

The chain combines TRBV11-3 with TRBJ2-1; no definite D call. The CDR3 sequence is 13 residues long. The V end was cut by 2 bases, the J end by 6 bases, with 8 bases between. From germline, CDR1 is SGHNT and CDR2 YENEEA. Here the CDR3 DNA reads TGTGCCAGCAGCTTAAATCGTCTCAATGAGCAGTTCTTC. Translating it yields CASSLNRLNEQFF.

The CDR3 reads CASSFRGRNNSPLHF. CDR3 bases: TGTGCCAGCAGTTTCCGGGGGAGGAATAATTCACCCCTCCACTTT. The V gene is TRBV27, the J gene TRBJ1-6; a possible D gene is TRBD1 (5 bases). V was clipped by 3 bases and J by 5 bases, with 11 bases between them. Germline loops: CDR1 MNHEY, CDR2 SMNVEV (reference sequence). The CDR3 totals 15 residues.

J is TRBJ2-7 and V is TRBV7-6; the match to TRBD2 covers 12 bases. This CDR3 is built from 18 residues. Trimming removed 4 bases from V and 0 bases from J; junction bases left unmatched: 10. Germline CDR1 and CDR2: SGHVS and FNYEAQ. The CDR3 coding sequence is TGTGCCAGCAGCTCAACGACTAGCGGGGGCCTGAGCTCCTACGAGCAGTACTTC. Protein: CASSSTTSGGLSSYEQYF.

The chain joins TRBV5-8 to TRBJ1-6; TRBD1 matches at 7 bases. The CDR3 has 18 residues. With V trimmed by 0 bases and J by 0 bases, 6 bases remained unmatched. CDR1 and CDR2 from the germline V gene are SGHTS and YDEGEE. The CDR3 nucleotides are TGTGCCAGCAGCTTGGGGTCGACAGGGTACTCCTATAATTCACCCCTCCACTTT. It yields the protein CASSLGSTGYSYNSPLHF.

The V gene is TRBV5-8, the J gene TRBJ1-4, with 7 nucleotides matching TRBD1. The germline gives CDR1 SGHTS, CDR2 YDEGEE. Trimming at V came to 0 bases and at J to 8 bases, leaving 7 bases not matched to a gene. The CDR3 sequence is 15 residues long. As DNA, the CDR3 is TGTGCCAGCAGCTTGGACGGGACACAGGGGGAAAAACTGTTTTTT. Encoded protein: CASSLDGTQGEKLFF.

The rearrangement links TRBV19 to TRBJ1-5, with D possibly TRBD1 on 6 matching bases. The length of the CDR3 is 15 residues. V lost 4 bases and J lost 4, with 14 bases in between. Germline CDR1 reads LNHDA; CDR2 reads SQIVND (reference sequence). The CDR3 loop is CASSNPGQGNQPQHF. Written as DNA, the CDR3 is TGTGCCAGTAGTAACCCGGGACAAGGGAATCAGCCCCAGCATTTT.

Worth noting for this clone: Within the sample, other DNA sequences also encode this same CDR3. The chain couples TRBV5-6 to TRBJ1-2; D perhaps matches TRBD1 (5 bases). Looked up from germline, CDR1 is SGHDT and CDR2 is YYEEEE. The CDR3 consists of 13 residues. V lost 2 bases, J lost 2 bases, and 7 bases lay in between. CDR3 DNA sequence: TGTGCCAGCAGCTTAAGGGGAAACTATGGCTACACCTTC. Its protein product is CASSLRGNYGYTF.

This clone was observed a few times. The chain employs TRBV27 and TRBJ1-5; possibly TRBD1 for D (6 bases). Germline CDR1 is MNHEY and CDR2 is SMNVEV (reference sequence). Trimming shortened V by 4 bases and J by 5 bases, and 9 bases separated the two germline ends. The CDR3 has 13 residues. For the CDR3, the DNA is TGTGCCAGCAGTTCCGGGACACATCAGCCCCAGCATTTT. Its protein product is CASSSGTHQPQHF.

The V gene is TRBV7-2, the J gene TRBJ1-2; no clear D. This CDR3 region has 14 residues. Germline CDR1 reads SGHTA; CDR2 reads FQGNSA. V lost 6 bases and J lost 4, with 15 bases in between. CDR3 nucleotide sequence: TGTGCCAGCAGATTAACGATGGAGGGCTATGGCTACACCTTC. It specifies CASRLTMEGYGYTF.

The chain couples TRBV7-6 to TRBJ2-1; D perhaps matches TRBD1 (5 bases). The length of the CDR3 is 16 residues. CDR1 is SGHVS and CDR2 is FNYEAQ in the germline V gene. Trimming took off 2 bases at V and 5 bases at J, with 16 bases between the two ends. The DNA of the CDR3 is TGTGCCAGCAGCTTAAGGGGCTCTCCAAGGAACAATGAGCAGTTCTTC. It specifies CASSLRGSPRNNEQFF.

The CDR3 region is CASSGPDSGFEAFF. CDR3 nucleotides: TGTGCCAGCAGCGGACCGGACAGTGGATTTGAAGCTTTCTTT. The chain links TRBV5-5 to TRBJ1-1; tentatively, D is TRBD1 (6 bases). This CDR3 has 14 residues. Germline values: CDR1 SGHKS, CDR2 YYEKEE (reference sequence). V was clipped by 4 bases and J by 7 bases, with 17 bases between them.

A few counts support this clone. The rearrangement uses TRBV29-1 and TRBJ1-2, with D possibly TRBD1 on 5 matching bases. The germline V gene has CDR1 SQVTM and CDR2 ANQGSEA. The CDR3 is made up of 13 amino acids. V lost 5 bases and J 8 bases, leaving 18 bases between the germline ends. The CDR3 bases are TGCAGCGTTCCCCTGGAGGGGACTCACGGCTACACCTTC. It codes for CSVPLEGTHGYTF.

V usage is TRBV5-1 and J usage is TRBJ1-2; the match to TRBD1 covers 7 bases. CDR1 is SGHRS, CDR2 YFSETQ, per germline. The ends lost 3 bases at V and 3 bases at J; junction bases unmatched: 5. This CDR3 has 14 amino acids. CDR3 sequence: CASSYSGTDYGYTF. In DNA form, the CDR3 reads TGCGCCAGCAGCTACTCCGGGACAGACTATGGCTACACCTTC. Based on the CDR3 plus reference TRBV5-1 and TRBJ1-2, the full variable domain is KAGVTQTPRYLIKTRGQQVTLSCSPISGHRSVSWYQQTPGQGLQFLFEYFSETQRNKGNFPGRFSGRQFSNSRSEMNVSTLELGDSALYLCASSYSGTDYGYTFGSGTRLTVV.

The V and J genes are TRBV5-1 and TRBJ1-1; 7 bases map to TRBD1. With 0 bases clipped from V and 2 bases from J, the junction kept 4 bases outside the gene matches. Germline lookup yields CDR1 SGHRS and CDR2 YFSETQ. The CDR3 totals 15 residues. In nucleotides, the CDR3 is TGCGCCAGCAGCTTGGCCGGGACAGATAACACTGAAGCTTTCTTT. Protein sequence: CASSLAGTDNTEAFF.

The chain has TRBV2 and TRBJ2-1; 10 bases agree with TRBD2. V was clipped by 3 bases and J by 0 bases; unmatched bases: 5. Germline CDR1 is SNHLY and CDR2 is FYNNEI. The CDR3 length is 17 residues. For the CDR3, the DNA is TGTGCCAGCAGTGACCTTCTAGCGGGGGCCTCCTACAATGAGCAGTTCTTC. Translating gives CASSDLLAGASYNEQFF.